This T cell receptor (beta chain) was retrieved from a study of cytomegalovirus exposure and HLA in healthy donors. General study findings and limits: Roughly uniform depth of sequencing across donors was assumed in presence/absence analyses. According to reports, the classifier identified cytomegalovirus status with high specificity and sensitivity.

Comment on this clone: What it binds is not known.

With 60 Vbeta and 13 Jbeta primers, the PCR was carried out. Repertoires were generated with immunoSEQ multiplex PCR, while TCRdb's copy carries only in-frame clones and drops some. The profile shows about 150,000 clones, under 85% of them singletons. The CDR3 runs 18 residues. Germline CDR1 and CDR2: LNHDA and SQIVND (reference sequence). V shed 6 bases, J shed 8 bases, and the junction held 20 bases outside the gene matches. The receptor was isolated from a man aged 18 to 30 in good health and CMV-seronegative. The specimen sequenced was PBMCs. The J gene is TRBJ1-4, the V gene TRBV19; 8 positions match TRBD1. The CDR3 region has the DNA TGTGCCAGTAGAGGCAAGGACAGGGTAGTCCCCTCCGGCGAAAAACTGTTTTTT. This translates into CASRGKDRVVPSGEKLFF. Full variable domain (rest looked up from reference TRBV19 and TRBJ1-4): DGGITQSPKYLFRKEGQNVTLSCEQNLNHDAMYWYRQDPGQGLRLIYYSQIVNDFQKGDIAEGYSVSREKKESFPLTVTSAQKNPTAFYLCASRGKDRVVPSGEKLFFGSGTQLSVL.